This entry lists 2 T cell receptor beta chains sequenced from one sample in a study of memory CD4+ T cells and cytomegalovirus serostatus. The sort gate was single viable CD3+CD4+CD8-CD45RO+ cells for memory CD4+ T cells. Profiling relied on immunoSEQ multiplex PCR, and the TCRdb table lists in-frame clones only, not all of them. The profile shows approximately 45,000 clones, around three quarters of them singletons. The specimen sequenced was memory CD4+ T cells from blood. These receptors all come from an adult in good health and CMV-seronegative.

This sequence joins TRBV6-4 and TRBJ1-1, with a weak D call TRBD1 (5 bases). With 5 bases removed from V and 0 bases from J, the gap between germline ends came to 10 bases. The CDR3 has 14 residues. Germline CDR1 MRHNA, CDR2 SNTAGT. DNA for the CDR3: TGTGCCAGCAGTCCAGGGTTGGTGAACACTGAAGCTTTCTTT. Translating gives CASSPGLVNTEAFF.

This rearrangement joins TRBV5-6 to TRBJ1-1; D is uncertain. Between the trimmed V and J ends, which lost 0 bases and 2 bases, there was a span of 5 bases. The germline CDR1 and CDR2 sequences are SGHDT and YYEEEE. The CDR3 runs to 13 residues. The CDR3 sequence is CASSLGGNTEAFF. As DNA, the CDR3 is TGTGCCAGCAGCTTGGGGGGTAACACTGAAGCTTTCTTT.